One and the same sample provided the 5 T cell receptor beta chains below, sequenced in a study of blood T cells in healthy people across ages. Primers used in a second PCR of roughly 7 to 11 cycles were a sample-barcoded 5' primer and a J-beta primer mix. One entry per CDR3 protein results from TCRdb running MiXCR on the 5' RACE reads. The sample holds some 850,000 distinct CDR3 sequences, roughly 25% seen once. The same sample was also used in a study of T cells of mothers and their children.

Source material: blood. These receptors were obtained from a boy aged 10-17 years in good health.

This rearrangement joins TRBV11-2 to TRBJ2-5, with TRBD2 matching 14 bases. The length of the CDR3 is 17 residues. Germline V gene lookup returns CDR1 SGHAT and CDR2 FQNNGV. V shed 2 bases, J shed 5 bases, and the junction held 7 bases outside the gene matches. The CDR3 region is CASSLRLAGGPWETQYF. Written as DNA, the CDR3 is TGTGCCAGCAGCTTACGACTAGCGGGGGGGCCTTGGGAGACCCAGTACTTC.

The rearrangement joins TRBV7-9 to TRBJ2-7; no firm D call. Trimming removed 4 bases at V and 6 bases at J, with 13 bases between. Germline V CDR1 and CDR2: SEHNR, FQNEAQ (reference sequence). The CDR3 runs to 13 residues. CDR3 DNA sequence: TGTGCCAGCAGCTCCGGGTTTTCCGCCGAGCAGTACTTC. This sequence encodes CASSSGFSAEQYF.

The genes are TRBV3-1 and TRBJ1-3; D remains unclear. Trimming took 3 bases from V and 11 from J, leaving 8 bases between them. The CDR3 consists of 11 residues. Per germline, CDR1 LGHDT and CDR2 YNNKEL (reference sequence). CDR3 loop: CASSHYEAIYF. The CDR3 DNA sequence: TGTGCCAGCAGCCATTATGAAGCCATATATTTT.

The gene calls are TRBV18 and TRBJ1-1; TRBD1 matches 7 bases. Germline-derived CDR1 and CDR2 are KGHSH and LQKENI. With 3 bases clipped from V and 4 bases from J, the junction kept 11 bases outside the gene matches. The CDR3 is made up of 16 amino acids. Here the CDR3 DNA reads TGTGCCAGCTCACCTATGCTGACAGGGTCGGGCACTGAAGCTTTCTTT. Translating it yields CASSPMLTGSGTEAFF.

This clonotype was detected many times. The chain employs TRBV2 and TRBJ2-1; 8 bases agree with TRBD1. Germline CDR1 and CDR2: SNHLY and FYNNEI. The CDR3 extends over 14 amino acids. Trimming removed 4 bases from V and 1 base from J; junction bases left unmatched: 0. The CDR3 spells CASSGQGSYNEQFF. CDR3 nucleotide sequence: TGTGCCAGCAGTGGACAGGGGTCCTACAATGAGCAGTTCTTC.